Here is one T cell receptor (beta chain) with its context. Its specificity is not known. Orbital computed tomography, thyroid ultrasound, serum thyroxine and TRAb, and clinical symptoms together informed the diagnoses. The CDR3 is made up of 13 amino acids. Trimming removed 4 bases from V and 6 bases from J; junction bases left unmatched: 3. The V gene's germline CDR1 is SGHVT and CDR2 SQSDAQ. Amplification yielded TCR beta CDR3 regions, with RNA transcripts as the source. Carried out on the TCR CDR3, a first-round RT-PCR used the HTBI primer set. MiXCR was run by TCRdb on the multiplex PCR reads, yielding one entry per CDR3 protein. The table records around 370,000 distinct CDR3 sequences, approximately 18% of them present only once. The data were obtained in a study of T cells in Graves' hyperthyroidism and ophthalmopathy. General study results and limits: Most expanded thyroid clonotypes above 0.001 also appeared in blood. Ophthalmopathy prediction by the model preceded onset by a median roughly 6 months.

The sequenced sample consisted of blood. The TCR originated in a man between 18 and 35 years old with Graves' ophthalmopathy. The chain links TRBV7-4 to TRBJ1-2, with 9 bases fitting TRBD1. The CDR3 spells CASSWRDRDGYTF. The CDR3 DNA follows: TGTGCCAGCAGCTGGAGGGACAGGGATGGCTACACCTTC.